The 26 T cell receptor beta chains below were found in one sample sequenced in a study of blood T cells in healthy people across ages. Sample-barcoded 5' priming and a J-beta primer mix drove a second PCR of 7 to 11 cycles. TCRdb reprocessed the 5' RACE reads via MiXCR and lists one record per CDR3 protein. The table has approximately 1,000,000 distinct CDR3 sequences, about two fifths seen once; the top ten hold around 13%. The specimen was blood. These receptors all come from a man aged 18 to 30 in good health.

As concerns this clonotype: One end of the junction is discordant with germline, which a read error may explain. The gene calls are TRBV6-6 and TRBJ1-2; TRBD1 matches 11 bases. This CDR3 comprises 14 residues. CDR1 is MNHNY, CDR2 SVGAGI, per germline (reference sequence). CDR3 region: CASSTGQGAHGSTF. As DNA, the CDR3 is TGTGCCAGCAGTACAGGACAGGGGGCGCATGGCTCCACCTTC.

V and J are TRBV7-2 and TRBJ2-3; perhaps TRBD1 as D (6 bases). This CDR3 has 16 amino acids. V lost 1 base to trimming and J lost 0 bases, with 11 bases between them. Germline V CDR1 and CDR2: SGHTA, FQGNSA. The CDR3 region is CASSLGGHPSTDTQYF. DNA of the CDR3: TGTGCCAGCAGCTTAGGGGGGCACCCTAGCACAGATACGCAGTATTTT.

The J gene is TRBJ2-5, the V gene TRBV7-8, with D perhaps TRBD1 or TRBD2 (5 bases each). The V end was cut by 0 bases, the J end by 4 bases, with 12 bases between. The CDR3 loop spans 15 amino acids. Germline assignment: CDR1 SGHVS and CDR2 FQNEAQ. CDR3 coding DNA: TGTGCCAGCAGCTTAGCGGGGACGGTGACAGAGACCCAGTACTTC. Its translation is CASSLAGTVTETQYF.

This chain uses TRBV25-1 with TRBJ1-4; unclear D gene. The CDR3 covers 15 residues. V lost 3 bases and J lost 5, with 13 bases in between. Germline CDR1 is MGHDK and CDR2 is SYGVNS. The CDR3 region is CASSDLTTLNEKLFF. CDR3 coding DNA: TGTGCCAGCAGTGACCTCACTACCTTAAATGAAAAACTGTTTTTT.

About this clonotype: Relative to the germline gene, one junction end is altered; a read error may explain this. The V gene is TRBV15, the J gene TRBJ1-4; D perhaps matches TRBD1 (6 bases). CDR1 is LNHNV and CDR2 is YYDKDF in the germline V gene (reference sequence). This CDR3 has 15 residues. Here the CDR3 reads CATRRTGLTNKKLFF. For the CDR3, the DNA is TGTGCCACCAGACGAACAGGGCTAACTAATAAAAAACTGTTTTTT.

The gene calls are TRBV28 and TRBJ2-7; weak D call: TRBD1 (6 bases). V lost 2 bases and J 0 bases, leaving 14 bases between the germline ends. This CDR3 has 16 residues. Germline loops: CDR1 MDHEN, CDR2 SYDVKM. DNA for the CDR3: TGTGCCAGCAGTTTAGCCACAGGGATTAGCTCCTACGAGCAGTACTTC. This gives the protein CASSLATGISSYEQYF. The full variable domain, rest sourced from reference TRBV28 and TRBJ2-7, is DVKVTQSSRYLVKRTGEKVFLECVQDMDHENMFWYRQDPGLGLRLIYFSYDVKMKEKGDIPEGYSVSREKKERFSLILESASTNQTSMYLCASSLATGISSYEQYFGPGTRLTVT.

Of note for this clonotype: Just one base apart from a much larger clone, this may be a read error. V is TRBV12-3 or TRBV12-4 and J is TRBJ2-2; D is unresolved. The CDR3 has 15 residues. Trimming removed 5 bases from V and 3 bases from J, with 13 bases in between. This CDR3 reads CASSQALVDTGELFF. In nucleotides, the CDR3 is TGTGCCAGCAGTCAGGCCCTGGTCGACACCGGGGAGCTGTTTTTT.

The chain is built from TRBV2 and TRBJ2-1, with a weak D call TRBD1 (6 bases). The germline V gene has CDR1 SNHLY and CDR2 FYNNEI. This CDR3 is built from 12 residues. V lost 6 bases to trimming and J lost 6 bases, with 9 bases between them. The CDR3, as DNA: TGTGCCAGCAGGGAGGACAGCAATGAGCAGTTCTTC. It translates to CASREDSNEQFF.

This clonotype was seen more than once but under ten times. The chain links TRBV12-3 or TRBV12-4 to TRBJ2-1; D is unresolved. This CDR3 is 15 amino acids long. The V and J ends lost 3 bases and 0 bases respectively, with 9 bases between them. As DNA, the CDR3 is TGTGCCAGCAGTTTGAGGTTAGGCTCCTACAATGAGCAGTTCTTC. Translating gives CASSLRLGSYNEQFF.

This clonotype was observed at least ten times. The chain uses TRBV27 and TRBJ2-1, with no clear D. Germline CDR1 reads MNHEY; CDR2 reads SMNVEV (reference sequence). V lost 8 bases and J lost 4, with 21 bases in between. This CDR3 is built from 16 residues. The DNA of the CDR3 is TGTGCCAGCGGCAAATCAGGACGGATGGGGTACAATGAGCAGTTCTTC. This codes for CASGKSGRMGYNEQFF.

The V and J genes are TRBV12-3 or TRBV12-4 and TRBJ2-1, with D possibly being TRBD2 (6 bases). This CDR3 contains 14 residues. V lost 10 bases to trimming and J lost 9 bases, with 22 bases between them. The CDR3 region has the DNA TGTGCCACCGTTGGAAGCTTTTTGGAGGGTGAGCAGTTCTTC. Encoded protein: CATVGSFLEGEQFF.

The sample holds many counts of this clonotype. The chain recombines TRBV29-1 with TRBJ2-3, with TRBD1 matching 8 bases. This CDR3 is built from 14 residues. Trimming at V came to 4 bases and at J to 2 bases, leaving 5 bases not matched to a gene. CDR1 SQVTM and CDR2 ANQGSEA come from the germline V gene. The CDR3 protein is CSVARTGNTDTQYF. Written as DNA, the CDR3 is TGCAGCGTTGCAAGGACAGGGAACACAGATACGCAGTATTTT.

V is TRBV9 and J is TRBJ1-2; no firm D call. CDR3 length: 14 residues. Per germline, CDR1 SGDLS and CDR2 YYNGEE. Trimming removed 4 bases from V and 4 bases from J, with 14 bases in between. CDR3 bases: TGTGCCAGCAGCACACGCCCGGATTTCTATGGCTACACCTTC. Residues: CASSTRPDFYGYTF.

The chain joins TRBV7-3 to TRBJ2-7; TRBD1 matches at 8 bases. The V and J ends lost 5 bases and 3 bases, in that order; junction bases with no gene match: 12. The CDR3 is made up of 16 amino acids. Germline values: CDR1 SGHTA, CDR2 FQGTGA. The chain's CDR3 is CASSPRTGLVFYEQYF. The CDR3 region has the DNA TGTGCCAGCAGCCCACGGACAGGGTTAGTTTTCTACGAGCAGTACTTC.

With respect to this clonotype: Compared with germline, one end of the junction differs, possibly owing to a read error. This chain links TRBV7-3 with TRBJ1-1, with D tentatively TRBD1 (6 bases). CDR1 is SGHTA, CDR2 FQGTGA, per germline. The CDR3 is made up of 15 amino acids. In DNA, the CDR3 is TGTGCCAGCAGCGCCTCAACAGGGTCAGGCACTAAAGCTTTCTTT. Its translation is CASSASTGSGTKAFF.

The sample holds a few counts of this clonotype. The gene calls are TRBV5-6 and TRBJ1-1, with unresolved D. Germline V CDR1 and CDR2: SGHDT, YYEEEE. V gave up 4 bases and J gave up 3 bases, with 16 bases separating them. The CDR3 contains 15 residues. The CDR3 bases are TGTGCCAGCAGCAAGGGCGGATATGTGGACACTGAAGCTTTCTTT. It codes for CASSKGGYVDTEAFF.

The J gene is TRBJ1-1, the V gene TRBV5-5; TRBD1 might be the D (6 bases). There are 13 residues in the CDR3. The V and J ends lost 4 bases and 7 bases respectively, with 14 bases between them. Germline assignment: CDR1 SGHKS and CDR2 YYEKEE (reference sequence). The CDR3 protein is CASSVGQRLEAFF. The CDR3 DNA is TGTGCCAGCAGCGTCGGACAGCGCCTTGAAGCTTTCTTT.

V and J are TRBV5-1 and TRBJ2-3, with D possibly called TRBD1 or TRBD2 (6 bases each). Trimming took 9 bases from V and 2 from J, leaving 28 bases between them. The CDR3 has 18 amino acids. Per germline, CDR1 SGHRS and CDR2 YFSETQ. CDR3 sequence: CATTLGSGGGLNTDTQYF. Written as DNA, the CDR3 is TGCGCCACCACTCTTGGGTCAGGTGGGGGGCTCAACACAGATACGCAGTATTTT.

The rearrangement uses TRBV5-1 and TRBJ2-3; the match to TRBD2 covers 7 bases. The trim removed 4 bases at V and 4 bases at J, leaving 3 bases unmatched. Germline lookup yields CDR1 SGHRS and CDR2 YFSETQ. The CDR3 is 13 amino acids. The CDR3, as DNA: TGCGCCAGCAGCGTACGGGAGGCAGATACGCAGTATTTT. Its translation: CASSVREADTQYF.

This clonotype was picked up a small number of times. The V and J genes are TRBV12-3 or TRBV12-4 and TRBJ1-2, with 9 bases matching TRBD1. This CDR3 spans 13 amino acids. The V segment lost 6 bases and the J segment 4 bases; nucleotides outside the gene matches: 3. The CDR3: CASRQGQGYGYTF. CDR3 DNA: TGTGCCAGCAGACAGGGACAGGGCTATGGCTACACCTTC.

The CDR3 DNA is TGCGCCAGCGAGACTAGCGGGGGTCGCCTTGGTACGCAGTATTTT. It translates to CASETSGGRLGTQYF. The rearrangement links TRBV5-1 to TRBJ2-3; 12 nucleotides agree with TRBD2. Germline lookup yields CDR1 SGHRS and CDR2 YFSETQ. CDR3 length: 15 amino acids. V lost 7 bases to trimming and J lost 8 bases; unmatched junction nucleotides: 11.

The chain joins TRBV12-3 or TRBV12-4 to TRBJ2-3; 11 bases align to TRBD2. The CDR3 has 14 amino acids. The trim removed 8 bases at V and 6 bases at J, leaving 7 bases unmatched. The CDR3 nucleotides are TGTGCCAGCGGTCTAGCGGGGGGCCGGGATACGCAGTATTTT. This codes for CASGLAGGRDTQYF.

On this clonotype: A junction end diverges from the germline sequence, so it may reflect a read error. In nucleotides, the CDR3 is TGTGCCGGCAGTTGGAAGTCAACGGGGAATGAGCAGTTCTTC. Translated, it gives CAGSWKSTGNEQFF. The genes are TRBV12-3 or TRBV12-4 and TRBJ2-1, with D maybe TRBD2 (5 bases). This CDR3 has 14 residues.

The V call is TRBV9, the J call TRBJ1-3, with D unresolved. Germline V gene data show CDR1 as SGDLS and CDR2 as YYNGEE. The V gene lost 6 bases and the J gene lost 2 bases, with 9 bases spanning the gap. The CDR3 spans 13 residues. CDR3 loop: CASNPGAGNTIYF. Here the CDR3 DNA reads TGTGCCAGCAACCCCGGCGCTGGAAACACCATATATTTT.

This clonotype was seen a handful of times. This chain uses TRBV27 with TRBJ2-7; D not resolved. The CDR3 length is 13 residues. Germline-derived CDR1 and CDR2 are MNHEY and SMNVEV (reference sequence). V was pared by 4 bases and J by 2 bases, with 9 bases between. The CDR3 is CASSYQVAYEQYF. CDR3 nucleotides: TGTGCCAGCAGTTACCAGGTCGCCTACGAGCAGTACTTC.

This clonotype has more than one count but fewer than ten. The chain links TRBV27 to TRBJ2-3; 9 bases are shared with TRBD1. V dropped 7 bases and J dropped 2; count of bases not matched to a gene: 13. The CDR3 loop spans 17 amino acids. Germline V gene lookup returns CDR1 MNHEY and CDR2 SMNVEV (reference sequence). DNA for the CDR3: TGTGCCAGCACAAAATTTTTGGGGACAGGGACCACAGATACGCAGTATTTT. This sequence encodes CASTKFLGTGTTDTQYF.